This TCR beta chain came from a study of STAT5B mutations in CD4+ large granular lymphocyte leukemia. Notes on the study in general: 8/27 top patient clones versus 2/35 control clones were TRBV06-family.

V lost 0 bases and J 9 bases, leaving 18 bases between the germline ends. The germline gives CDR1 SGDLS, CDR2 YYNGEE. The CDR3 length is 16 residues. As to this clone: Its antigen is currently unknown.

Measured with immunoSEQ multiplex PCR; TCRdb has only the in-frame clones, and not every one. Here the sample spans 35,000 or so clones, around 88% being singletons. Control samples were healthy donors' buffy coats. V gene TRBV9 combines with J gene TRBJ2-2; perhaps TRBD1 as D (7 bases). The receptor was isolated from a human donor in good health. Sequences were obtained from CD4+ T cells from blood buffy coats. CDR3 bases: TGTGCCAGCAGCGTAGCGGCGGGACAGCTTTACCGGGAGCTGTTTTTT. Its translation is CASSVAAGQLYRELFF. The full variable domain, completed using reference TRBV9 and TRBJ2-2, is DSGVTQTPKHLITATGQRVTLRCSPRSGDLSVYWYQQSLDQGLQFLIQYYNGEERAKGNILERFSAQQFPDLHSELNLSSLELGDSALYFCASSVAAGQLYRELFFGEGSRLTVL.